The 25 T cell receptor beta chains in this list originate from one sample, sequenced in a study of T cells in Graves' hyperthyroidism and ophthalmopathy. Amplification targeted TCR beta CDR3 regions from RNA transcripts. When the TCR CDR3 underwent first-round RT-PCR, the HTBI primer set was used. A single record per CDR3 protein comes from TCRdb applying MiXCR to the multiplex PCR reads. Of fewer than 350,000 distinct CDR3 sequences listed, roughly 15% are singletons. The sequencing input was blood. These receptors were taken from a woman aged 45-59 years with Graves' hyperthyroidism that later progressed to Graves' ophthalmopathy.

The chain has TRBV9 and TRBJ2-5; 8 positions agree with TRBD1. Germline loops: CDR1 SGDLS, CDR2 YYNGEE. The CDR3 spans 16 residues. Trimming took 3 bases from V and 1 from J; bases not matched to a gene: 8. The CDR3 region has the DNA TGTGCCAGCAGCGGCGGACAGGGAAATATCCAAGAGACCCAGTACTTC. Protein sequence: CASSGGQGNIQETQYF.

This chain uses TRBV5-1 with TRBJ2-3; weak D call: TRBD2 (5 bases). This CDR3 spans 13 amino acids. V was cut by 2 bases and J by 9 bases, with 13 bases left in between. Germline V gene lookup returns CDR1 SGHRS and CDR2 YFSETQ. This chain's CDR3 is CASSFESTTTQYF. The DNA for the CDR3 is TGCGCCAGCAGCTTTGAATCGACTACGACGCAGTATTTT.

This clonotype showed up many times. The chain has TRBV2 and TRBJ2-3, with a tentative D call TRBD1 (6 bases). V shed 7 bases and J shed 0 bases, with 11 bases lying between them. The CDR3 is 14 residues long. Germline values: CDR1 SNHLY, CDR2 FYNNEI. CDR3 in DNA: TGTGCCAGCAAGGGGGACCTAAGCACAGATACGCAGTATTTT. It translates to CASKGDLSTDTQYF.

This clonotype appeared many times. The chain couples TRBV10-3 to TRBJ2-2, with 7 bases that match TRBD2. Germline V gene sequence: CDR1 ENHRY, CDR2 SYGVKD. J gave up 7 bases and V 4 bases, and 15 bases lay outside the gene matches. CDR3 length: 17 residues. The CDR3 DNA follows: TGTGCCATCAGTGCCGGGGCTAGCGGCTCCGGAGGCGGGGAGCTGTTTTTT. It yields the protein CAISAGASGSGGGELFF.

In DNA form, the CDR3 reads TGTGCCAGCAGCCAACCCCTCGCACTGACTAACTATGGCTACACCTTC. It yields the protein CASSQPLALTNYGYTF. This chain uses TRBV16 with TRBJ1-2; D is uncertain. Germline CDR1 KGHSY, CDR2 FQNENV. Deletions cut 2 bases from V and 0 bases from J, with 13 bases between. The CDR3 loop spans 16 amino acids. The full variable domain, rest sourced from reference TRBV16 and TRBJ1-2, is GEEVAQTPKHLVRGEGQKAKLYCAPIKGHSYVFWYQQVLKNEFKFLISFQNENVFDETGMPKERFSAKCLPNSPCSLEIQATKLEDSAVYFCASSQPLALTNYGYTFGSGTRLTVV.

This clonotype appeared many times. V usage is TRBV20-1 and J usage is TRBJ2-1; 7 bases are a match to TRBD2. Losses at the gene ends were 5 bases for V and 7 bases for J; bases not matched to a gene: 8. The germline V gene has CDR1 DFQATT and CDR2 SNEGSKA (reference sequence). This CDR3 spans 13 amino acids. The CDR3 sequence: CSASTSTENEQFF. In DNA form, the CDR3 reads TGCAGTGCTTCGACTAGCACCGAGAATGAGCAGTTCTTC.

This clonotype was seen repeatedly, ten times or more. V is TRBV28 and J is TRBJ1-1; D remains ambiguous. Germline V gene sequence: CDR1 MDHEN, CDR2 SYDVKM. CDR3 size: 11 residues. CDR3 residues: CGSMMNTEAFF. DNA for the CDR3: TGTGGCAGTATGATGAACACTGAAGCTTTCTTT.

This rearrangement joins TRBV5-1 to TRBJ1-3, with no clear D. Germline V gene data show CDR1 as SGHRS and CDR2 as YFSETQ. This CDR3 has 16 residues. Trimming left V 2 bases short and J 4 bases short, with 16 bases between. The CDR3 DNA reads TGCGCCAGCAGCTTCGAGCGGGGTGTGAGCGGAAACACCATATATTTT. It is translated as CASSFERGVSGNTIYF.

This chain links TRBV5-4 with TRBJ1-3; D gene ambiguous. The CDR3 is 14 amino acids. Germline V lookup: CDR1 SGHNT, CDR2 YYREEE (reference sequence). V gave up 5 bases and J gave up 0 bases, with 9 bases separating them. CDR3 sequence (DNA): TGTGCCAGCAGTGAACTGATCTCTGGAAACACCATATATTTT. It yields the protein CASSELISGNTIYF. Based on the CDR3 plus reference TRBV5-4 and TRBJ1-3, the full variable domain is ETGVTQSPTHLIKTRGQQVTLRCSSQSGHNTVSWYQQALGQGPQFIFQYYREEENGRGNFPPRFSGLQFPNYSSELNVNALELDDSALYLCASSELISGNTIYFGEGSWLTVV.

The table lists this clonotype with many counts. CDR3 amino acids: CATHRGYYEQYF. The CDR3 nucleotides are TGTGCCACCCACAGGGGATACTACGAGCAGTACTTC. The rearrangement joins TRBV2 to TRBJ2-7, with TRBD1 matching 7 bases. Losses at the gene ends were 10 bases for V and 3 bases for J; bases not matched to a gene: 6. In germline, CDR1 is SNHLY, CDR2 FYNNEI. This CDR3 comprises 12 residues.

Many counts were recorded for this clonotype. This chain joins TRBV6-1 and TRBJ1-1; D is unresolved. The CDR3 runs to 14 residues. The V and J ends lost 3 bases and 3 bases respectively, with 11 bases between them. Germline V lookup: CDR1 MNHNS, CDR2 SASEGT. CDR3 region: CASSDQRMDTEAFF. As DNA, the CDR3 is TGTGCCAGCAGTGATCAGAGAATGGACACTGAAGCTTTCTTT.

This chain links TRBV18 with TRBJ1-1; 9 bases map to TRBD1. The CDR3 runs 14 residues. V shed 2 bases and J 4 bases; nucleotides not matched to a gene: 2. Germline CDR1 and CDR2: KGHSH and LQKENI. This CDR3 is CASSPLTGGTEAFF. Here the CDR3 DNA reads TGTGCCAGCTCACCATTGACAGGGGGCACTGAAGCTTTCTTT.

This clonotype was seen at least ten times. The rearrangement links TRBV6-2 or TRBV6-3 to TRBJ2-6; weak D call: TRBD2 (6 bases). The CDR3 has 18 amino acids. The ends were cut back, 5 bases at V and 0 bases at J, with 17 bases in the middle. Looked up from germline, CDR1 is MNHEY and CDR2 is SVGEGT. The CDR3, as DNA: TGTGCCAGCAGTCCCCTGGGACTTACCACCTCTGGGGCCAACGTCCTGACTTTC. Translated: CASSPLGLTTSGANVLTF.

This clonotype was detected many times. CDR3 in amino acids: CASSPAGGNWFF. For the CDR3, the DNA is TGTGCCAGCAGTCCCGCGGGCGGCAATTGGTTTTTT. The chain is built from TRBV28 and TRBJ1-4; D remains ambiguous. The CDR3 extends over 12 amino acids. CDR1 and CDR2 (germline): MDHEN, SYDVKM. Trimming removed 5 bases from V and 16 bases from J, with 17 bases in between.

This clonotype was found many times. The J gene is TRBJ1-1, the V gene TRBV20-1; D is undetermined. Germline V lookup: CDR1 DFQATT, CDR2 SNEGSKA (reference sequence). The CDR3 loop spans 13 amino acids. V lost 4 bases and J 3 bases, leaving 12 bases between the germline ends. The CDR3 loop reads CSATGGWDTEAFF. The CDR3, as DNA: TGCAGTGCTACAGGAGGATGGGACACTGAAGCTTTCTTT.

This clonotype showed up many times. CDR3 sequence reads: CAWSLLTISGNTIYF. The CDR3 coding sequence is TGTGCCTGGAGTCTCTTGACAATCAGTGGAAACACCATATATTTT. The V gene is TRBV30, the J gene TRBJ1-3; D gene unclear. From germline, CDR1 is GTSNPN and CDR2 SVGIG (reference sequence). The CDR3 has 15 amino acids. Trimming took 2 bases from V and 3 from J, leaving 14 bases between them. The full variable domain, in which reference TRBV30 and TRBJ1-3 provide the parts outside the CDR3, is SQTIHQWPATLVQPVGSPLSLECTVEGTSNPNLYWYRQAAGRGLQLLFYSVGIGQISSEVPQNLSASRPQDRQFILSSKKLLLSDSGFYLCAWSLLTISGNTIYFGEGSWLTVV.

This clonotype was counted many times. J is TRBJ2-7 and V is TRBV2; 9 nucleotides line up with TRBD1. With V trimmed by 7 bases and J by 3 bases, 7 bases remained unmatched. Germline V gene lookup returns CDR1 SNHLY and CDR2 FYNNEI. The length of the CDR3 is 14 residues. CDR3 nucleotides: TGTGCCAGCATCACCGGACAGGGGAACTACGAGCAGTACTTC. It translates to CASITGQGNYEQYF. Full variable domain (missing parts from reference TRBV2 and TRBJ2-7): EPEVTQTPSHQVTQMGQEVILRCVPISNHLYFYWYRQILGQKVEFLVSFYNNEISEKSEIFDDQFSVERPDGSNFTLKIRSTKLEDSAMYFCASITGQGNYEQYFGPGTRLTVT.

This clonotype has a handful of counts. The rearrangement joins TRBV28 to TRBJ2-4; 9 bases fit TRBD1. The V segment lost 2 bases and the J segment 5 bases; nucleotides outside the gene matches: 4. The CDR3 runs to 15 residues. The germline gives CDR1 MDHEN, CDR2 SYDVKM. This chain's CDR3 is CASSLEGQGQNIQYF. CDR3 coding DNA: TGTGCCAGCAGTTTAGAGGGACAGGGCCAAAACATTCAGTACTTC.

The gene calls are TRBV27 and TRBJ1-6, with D hard to call. The V gene lost 0 bases and the J gene lost 5 bases, with 8 bases spanning the gap. Germline CDR1 MNHEY, CDR2 SMNVEV (reference sequence). The length of the CDR3 is 15 residues. CDR3 DNA: TGTGCCAGCAGTTTATCGGCCAGAAATAATTCACCCCTCCACTTT. It encodes CASSLSARNNSPLHF.

The rearrangement links TRBV27 to TRBJ1-1; maybe TRBD1 (5 bases). Germline values: CDR1 MNHEY, CDR2 SMNVEV (reference sequence). The CDR3 totals 14 residues. V was pared by 1 base and J by 6 bases, with 12 bases between. The CDR3 loop reads CASSLYPGSAEAFF. CDR3 DNA sequence: TGTGCCAGCAGTTTATACCCAGGGAGTGCTGAAGCTTTCTTT.

The sample holds a few counts of this clonotype. The V gene is TRBV5-1, the J gene TRBJ1-2; D not resolved. Germline V gives CDR1 SGHRS, CDR2 YFSETQ. Trimming shortened V by 4 bases and J by 5 bases, and 12 bases separated the two germline ends. This CDR3 contains 13 residues. The CDR3 nucleotides are TGCGCCAGCAGCCCTGGGGTGGTTTATGGCTACACCTTC. Its translation is CASSPGVVYGYTF.

For this clonotype: A much bigger clone sits one base away, suggesting this may be a read error. The chain uses TRBV20-1 and TRBJ2-5, with a tentative D call TRBD1 (6 bases). The germline V gene has CDR1 DFQATT and CDR2 SNEGSKA (reference sequence). This CDR3 spans 15 amino acids. CDR3 nucleotide sequence: TGCAGTGCTAGAGATCCCGCAGGGGCACAAGAGACCCAGTGCTTC. It yields the protein CSARDPAGAQETQCF.

The genes are TRBV15 and TRBJ2-1; a possible D gene is TRBD2 (6 bases). V was trimmed by 3 bases and J by 12 bases, leaving 18 bases between them. Germline V CDR1 and CDR2: LNHNV, YYDKDF (reference sequence). The CDR3 has 14 amino acids. Written as DNA, the CDR3 is TGTGCCACCAGCAGTCCCGAGGCGGGACCCCCGCAGTTCTTC. Translating gives CATSSPEAGPPQFF.

The sample holds a few counts of this clonotype. This chain joins TRBV29-1 and TRBJ2-1; D may be TRBD1 (5 bases). Germline-derived CDR1 and CDR2 are SQVTM and ANQGSEA. The CDR3 is 16 residues long. Trimming left V 0 bases short and J 3 bases short, with 15 bases between. The CDR3 loop is CSVEDPDSNYYNEQFF. The CDR3 coding sequence is TGCAGCGTTGAAGATCCCGACAGTAACTACTACAATGAGCAGTTCTTC.

The J gene is TRBJ1-3, the V gene TRBV20-1; no clear D. Trimming took 0 bases from V and 5 from J, leaving 8 bases between them. The CDR3 loop spans 13 amino acids. Germline CDR1 is DFQATT and CDR2 is SNEGSKA (reference sequence). The CDR3 sequence is CSARDRFRNTIYF. DNA for the CDR3: TGCAGTGCTAGAGACAGGTTCAGAAACACCATATATTTT.